Presented here are 29 T cell receptor beta chains from one specimen sequenced in a study of T and B cells in COVID-19 patients. Each TRB amplification used 250-500 ng of genomic DNA from blood. TRB rearrangements were amplified by multiplex PCR with BIOMED2 TRB-A/B primers. TCRdb itself ran the multiplex PCR reads through MiXCR, one entry per CDR3 protein. The sample contains several thousand distinct CDR3 sequences, around 26% of which appear only once. Specimen: blood. These receptors originate from a human donor with active COVID-19.

V and J are TRBV7-2 and TRBJ2-4, with a tentative D call TRBD2 (5 bases). The V end lost 5 bases, the J end lost 1 base, and 18 bases lay between the germline ends. This CDR3 contains 17 residues. Looked up from germline, CDR1 is SGHTA and CDR2 is FQGNSA. The CDR3 loop reads CASSPLRGMGAKNIQYF. CDR3 DNA: TGTGCCAGCAGCCCCCTTCGGGGAATGGGGGCCAAAAACATTCAGTACTTC.

This clonotype has a handful of counts. This chain joins TRBV20-1 and TRBJ2-1; 7 positions agree with TRBD2. The V gene's germline CDR1 is DFQATT and CDR2 SNEGSKA (reference sequence). This CDR3 has 17 residues. With 5 bases clipped from V and 4 bases from J, the junction kept 17 bases outside the gene matches. CDR3: CSAVTRGGAGRYNEQFF. The CDR3 nucleotides read TGCAGTGCTGTAACCCGGGGAGGGGCGGGGAGATACAATGAGCAGTTCTTC.

The chain combines TRBV20-1 with TRBJ1-2; 7 bases map to TRBD1. Germline trimming cut 5 bases from V and 0 bases from J; bases unmatched to any gene: 9. The CDR3 spans 15 residues. Germline CDR1 is DFQATT and CDR2 is SNEGSKA (reference sequence). CDR3 DNA sequence: TGCAGTGCTCATCCCAGGGGGGCGGCTAACTATGGCTACACCTTC. As protein: CSAHPRGAANYGYTF.

By its share, this clonotype is medium-sized. The V call is TRBV27, the J call TRBJ2-2; no clear D. The CDR3 runs 13 residues. In germline, CDR1 is MNHEY, CDR2 SMNVEV (reference sequence). Trimming left V 2 bases short and J 4 bases short, with 5 bases between. This CDR3 reads CASSLVGTGELFF. The CDR3 DNA is TGTGCCAGCAGTTTAGTGGGCACCGGGGAGCTGTTTTTT.

This clonotype occurred a few times. The V call is TRBV12-3 or TRBV12-4, the J call TRBJ1-5; weak D call: TRBD1 (6 bases). Trimming pared 3 bases from V and 0 bases from J, leaving 12 bases between. The CDR3 is 16 amino acids. CDR3 protein: CASSFGGAFSNQPQHF. The CDR3 DNA is TGTGCCAGCAGTTTTGGGGGGGCTTTTAGCAATCAGCCCCAGCATTTT.

As concerns this clonotype: Since a much larger clone is just one base distant, this may be a read error. This chain uses TRBV12-3 or TRBV12-4 with TRBJ2-6; D may be TRBD2 (6 bases). The CDR3 sequence is 17 residues long. V was trimmed by 6 bases and J by 3 bases, leaving 18 bases between them. The CDR3 nucleotides read TGTGCCAGCAGGCCCACGGAGGGCATCGTTGGGGCCAACGTCCTGACTTTC. This encodes CASRPTEGIVGANVLTF.

V usage is TRBV12-3 or TRBV12-4 and J usage is TRBJ2-4; D unresolved. The CDR3 extends over 13 amino acids. The germline V and J ends were trimmed by 4 bases and 9 bases, with 13 bases remaining between them. The CDR3 is CASSSRVSGIQYF. The CDR3 DNA reads TGTGCCAGCAGTTCTCGGGTTAGTGGCATTCAGTACTTC.

By share of the sample, this clonotype is medium-sized (0.01 to 0.1%). The chain couples TRBV19 to TRBJ2-2, with a weak D call TRBD2 (6 bases). V shed 6 bases and J shed 7 bases, with 27 bases lying between them. CDR1 and CDR2 from the germline V gene are LNHDA and SQIVND (reference sequence). The CDR3 totals 18 residues. The CDR3 region is CASRTVLGGGGSDGELFF. In DNA form, the CDR3 reads TGTGCCAGTAGAACGGTCTTAGGTGGGGGAGGTAGTGACGGGGAGCTGTTTTTT.

This clonotype rates as medium-sized. The chain combines TRBV6-5 with TRBJ2-2; tentatively, D is TRBD1 (5 bases). Per the germline V gene, CDR1 is MNHEY and CDR2 is SVGAGI. Deletions cut 0 bases from V and 13 bases from J, with 12 bases between. The CDR3 loop spans 13 amino acids. Here the CDR3 DNA reads TGTGCCAGCAGTTACTCGTCGACAGAGCGGCTGTTTTTT. Translated, it gives CASSYSSTERLFF.

Judged by abundance, this clonotype is medium-sized. This chain uses TRBV18 with TRBJ1-6, with 7 bases matching TRBD1. From germline, CDR1 is KGHSH and CDR2 LQKENI. V gave up 3 bases and J gave up 5 bases; unmatched junction bases: 4. This CDR3 has 15 residues. The DNA for the CDR3 is TGTGCCAGCTCACCGAGACAGGGCAATAATTCACCCCTCCACTTT. Its translation: CASSPRQGNNSPLHF.

The chain recombines TRBV10-3 with TRBJ1-2; D possibly corresponds to TRBD1 (5 bases). Trimming pared 5 bases from V and 3 bases from J, leaving 7 bases between. The CDR3 is 12 residues long. CDR1 is ENHRY and CDR2 is SYGVKD in the germline V gene. This CDR3 is CAISPTDYGYTF. Here the CDR3 DNA reads TGTGCCATCAGTCCGACAGACTATGGCTACACCTTC.

The chain employs TRBV5-1 and TRBJ2-3; D is uncertain. Per the germline V gene, CDR1 is SGHRS and CDR2 is YFSETQ. With 1 base removed from V and 2 bases from J, the gap between germline ends came to 14 bases. The CDR3 is 16 residues long. CDR3 in amino acids: CASSLLGTRTTDTQYF. CDR3 bases: TGCGCCAGCAGCTTGCTTGGCACGAGGACCACAGATACGCAGTATTTT.

The gene calls are TRBV6-1 and TRBJ1-4; 8 bases line up with TRBD1. CDR3 length equals 16 residues. CDR1 and CDR2 from the germline V gene are MNHNS and SASEGT. After removal of 7 bases from V and 0 bases from J, the junction contained 7 bases not matched to a gene. CDR3 sequence reads: CASNDRGVATNEKLFF. The CDR3 DNA follows: TGTGCCAGCAACGACAGGGGAGTTGCAACTAATGAAAAACTGTTTTTT.

This clonotype was counted between two and nine times. The V and J genes are TRBV7-2 and TRBJ2-7, with 8 nucleotides matching TRBD1. Germline-derived CDR1 and CDR2 are SGHTA and FQGNSA. V lost 3 bases and J lost 7; bases outside the gene matches: 5. This CDR3 comprises 13 residues. The DNA of the CDR3 is TGTGCCAGCAGCTTCTCAGGGGGCGGGGAGCAGTACTTC. Translating it yields CASSFSGGGEQYF.

The CDR3 loop reads CASSSGQGNEKLFF. In DNA, the CDR3 is TGTGCCAGCAGCTCGGGACAGGGGAATGAAAAACTGTTTTTT. J is TRBJ1-4 and V is TRBV12-3 or TRBV12-4; 10 bases are shared with TRBD1. The CDR3 runs to 14 residues. V lost 6 bases and J lost 5; bases outside the gene matches: 3.

The sample holds a few counts of this clonotype. The genes are TRBV30 and TRBJ2-5; 8 bases align to TRBD2. The germline CDR1 and CDR2 sequences are GTSNPN and SVGIG (reference sequence). This CDR3 contains 17 residues. Trimming at V came to 0 bases and at J to 5 bases, leaving 14 bases not matched to a gene. DNA for the CDR3: TGTGCCTGGAGTGTACGGGCGGGGGGACCGGACGGCGAGACCCAGTACTTC. Amino acid sequence: CAWSVRAGGPDGETQYF.

Sample share makes this clonotype medium-sized (0.01 to 0.1%). This chain links TRBV19 with TRBJ1-1, with D hard to call. Germline values: CDR1 LNHDA, CDR2 SQIVND (reference sequence). The V end was cut by 3 bases, the J end by 0 bases, with 8 bases between. This CDR3 contains 14 residues. The CDR3 DNA reads as TGTGCCAGTAGTATTTGGGGTTTGAACACTGAAGCTTTCTTT. This translates into CASSIWGLNTEAFF.

The chain recombines TRBV11-1 with TRBJ2-7, with no clear D. CDR3 size: 16 residues. Trimming removed 1 base at V and 0 bases at J, with 13 bases between. Germline CDR1 reads SGHAT; CDR2 reads FQDESV (reference sequence). The CDR3 sequence is CASSLDLAAPSYEQYF. CDR3 DNA sequence: TGTGCCAGCAGCTTAGACCTCGCGGCCCCCTCCTACGAGCAGTACTTC.

This clonotype is large in the sample. This sequence joins TRBV19 and TRBJ2-7; 9 nucleotides match TRBD1. CDR3 length: 13 residues. Germline trimming cut 7 bases from V and 6 bases from J; bases unmatched to any gene: 7. The germline V gene encodes CDR1 LNHDA and CDR2 SQIVND (reference sequence). The CDR3 DNA is TGTGCCAGTATGTCCCGGGACAGGGTCGAGCAGTACTTC. Encoded protein: CASMSRDRVEQYF.

This clonotype was observed a few times. The rearrangement uses TRBV18 and TRBJ1-2, with TRBD1 matching 10 bases. The length of the CDR3 is 16 residues. V was pared by 6 bases and J by 4 bases, with 11 bases of the junction left unmatched. Germline values: CDR1 KGHSH, CDR2 LQKENI. This CDR3 reads CASSEGTGDLGYGYTF. The CDR3 DNA follows: TGTGCCAGCTCGGAGGGGACAGGGGACTTGGGCTATGGCTACACCTTC.

The rearrangement links TRBV5-1 to TRBJ1-1; D is perhaps TRBD1 (6 bases). The CDR3 contains 15 residues. The germline V gene has CDR1 SGHRS and CDR2 YFSETQ. The V and J ends lost 4 bases and 0 bases respectively, with 13 bases between them. As DNA, the CDR3 is TGCGCCAGCAGCACTCAGGGGCACATGAACACTGAAGCTTTCTTT. This sequence encodes CASSTQGHMNTEAFF. The variable domain in full, completed from reference TRBV5-1 and TRBJ1-1, reads KAGVTQTPRYLIKTRGQQVTLSCSPISGHRSVSWYQQTPGQGLQFLFEYFSETQRNKGNFPGRFSGRQFSNSRSEMNVSTLELGDSALYLCASSTQGHMNTEAFFGQGTRLTVV.

This clonotype has more than one count but fewer than ten. The chain couples TRBV20-1 to TRBJ2-7; D gene unclear. Germline assignment: CDR1 DFQATT and CDR2 SNEGSKA (reference sequence). This CDR3 is built from 12 residues. V was trimmed by 6 bases and J by 4 bases, leaving 13 bases between them. The CDR3 coding sequence is TGCAGTGCCGGCCGCAGCCTGTACGAGCAGTACTTC. Residues: CSAGRSLYEQYF.

Relative to its sample, this clonotype is medium-sized. This chain joins TRBV30 and TRBJ1-6; TRBD1 aligns across 9 bases. Germline loops: CDR1 GTSNPN, CDR2 SVGIG (reference sequence). The V and J ends lost 0 bases and 7 bases, in that order; junction bases with no gene match: 1. CDR3 size: 14 residues. As DNA, the CDR3 is TGTGCCTGGAGTGTAGGGACAGGGAATTCACCCCTCCACTTT. Translation gives CAWSVGTGNSPLHF. The complete variable domain, with remaining parts taken from reference TRBV30 and TRBJ1-6, reads SQTIHQWPATLVQPVGSPLSLECTVEGTSNPNLYWYRQAAGRGLQLLFYSVGIGQISSEVPQNLSASRPQDRQFILSSKKLLLSDSGFYLCAWSVGTGNSPLHFGNGTRLTVT.

This clonotype is medium-sized within its sample. The chain combines TRBV14 with TRBJ2-7; 7 positions match TRBD1. V trimming: 4 bases; J trimming: 1 base; junction bases outside the gene matches: 7. The length of the CDR3 is 15 residues. Germline V CDR1 and CDR2: SGHDN, FVKESK. CDR3 region: CASSRRDSDSYEQYF. CDR3 in DNA: TGTGCCAGCAGCCGCCGGGACAGCGATTCCTACGAGCAGTACTTC.

In this sample, this clonotype is medium-sized. The rearrangement joins TRBV18 to TRBJ1-5; D is possibly TRBD1 (5 bases). The V and J ends lost 4 bases and 1 base respectively, with 20 bases between them. Germline lookup yields CDR1 KGHSH and CDR2 LQKENI. CDR3 length: 18 amino acids. The CDR3 spells CASSHRDGRITSNQPQHF. The CDR3 DNA sequence: TGTGCCAGCTCACACCGGGACGGGAGAATCACCAGCAATCAGCCCCAGCATTTT.

Sample share makes this clonotype medium-sized (0.01 to 0.1%). The V and J genes are TRBV6-5 and TRBJ2-1; the D gene is possibly TRBD2 (6 bases). This CDR3 is 11 amino acids long. V was cut by 6 bases and J by 9 bases, with 9 bases left in between. Looked up from germline, CDR1 is MNHEY and CDR2 is SVGAGI. CDR3 DNA sequence: TGTGCCAGCAGCCTGCGGGGTGAGCAGTTCTTC. It translates to CASSLRGEQFF.

This clonotype came up a few times. J is TRBJ2-5 and V is TRBV12-3 or TRBV12-4, with 8 bases fitting TRBD1. Unmatched junction bases numbered 3, after V lost 6 bases and J lost 0 bases. The CDR3 consists of 14 residues. The chain's CDR3 is CASRRQGYQETQYF. CDR3 nucleotides: TGTGCCAGCAGACGACAGGGGTACCAAGAGACCCAGTACTTC.

In this sample, this clonotype is medium-sized (0.01 to 0.1%). The chain carries TRBV7-6 and TRBJ2-1; TRBD2 agrees at 10 bases. The CDR3 consists of 17 residues. V dropped 4 bases and J dropped 0; count of bases not matched to a gene: 6. Germline lookup yields CDR1 SGHVS and CDR2 FNYEAQ. The CDR3 spells CASSSTSGWYSYNEQFF. The DNA of the CDR3 is TGTGCCAGCAGCTCGACTAGCGGGTGGTACTCCTACAATGAGCAGTTCTTC.

This clonotype is classed as medium-sized. The J gene is TRBJ2-1, the V gene TRBV13, with D perhaps assigned TRBD1 or TRBD2 (5 bases each). V was trimmed by 5 bases and J by 6 bases, leaving 11 bases between them. This CDR3 region has 13 residues. The V gene's germline CDR1 is PRHDT and CDR2 FYEKMQ (reference sequence). Here the CDR3 reads CASSIQGVNEQFF. DNA for the CDR3: TGTGCCAGCAGCATCCAGGGAGTCAATGAGCAGTTCTTC.